This T cell receptor (beta chain) appears in the sequencing data of a study of blood T cell repertoires in COVID-19 (dated by TCRdb to the early 2020s). Background for the entire study: The collaborator samples originated in the United States, Italy and Spain and spanned the acute and convalescent phases of COVID-19. Subjects who had been exposed to COVID-19, were actively infected with it, or had recovered from it provided the deeply sampled blood TCRbeta repertoires that made up the dataset. The repertoires were released in a freely available public database meant as a resource for research on the immune response to SARS-CoV-2. Nearly every sample came with metadata listing a de-identified subject ID, COVID-19 status, age in years and sex. Samples came from the ongoing ImmuneRACE study (first 160 participants) plus 1,254 subjects from 6 global collaborators. The prospective study material was composed of cDNA or gDNA derived from T cells, B-cell-depleted T cells, or PBMCs. Where HLA class I and class II types were available, the types were taken from metadata supplied by the sample provider, not from assay-based typing.

The immunoSEQ Assay, a bias-controlled multiplex PCR, was used to amplify TCRbeta CDR3 regions from genomic DNA. As for the original processing: The number of nucleated cells in each sample was estimated by amplification of reference gene primers within the assay. To quantify the absolute abundance of each unique TCRbeta CDR3 rearrangement, sequence reads were collapsed and filtered. Productive Simpson clonality was computed per sample as the square root of Simpson's diversity index over productive rearrangements. TCRdb took this table from immuneACCESS and kept in-frame rearrangements with V and J called. Such tables lack part of the clones; where checked against another copy, unresolved V genes explain under half of the gap, and the rest is unexplained. V, J and clone size reflect that table, while D and trimming were determined from the DNA. The sample records under 400,000 clones, approximately 91% of which are singletons. Clones ranked in the top ten supply 1% of the sample.

The V end loses 6 bases and the J end loses 2 bases, and a stretch of 11 bases separates them. The germline V gene encodes CDR1 MNHEY and CDR2 SVGAGI. The CDR3 runs 13 residues from the cysteine to the phenylalanine. Only the CDR3 region is kept as DNA, spanning 39 bases read in frame from base 1. Comment on this clone: Its antigen is currently not known. The sample holds no much larger clone one base away, and base qualities are not on file.

Participants in the prospective study were enrolled through a virtual design, were aged roughly 18 to 100 years, and lived in 24 United States geographic areas. In the prospective study, participants were assigned to cohorts based on the clinical history participants reported in a screening survey and a study questionnaire. Exposed participants had been in contact with someone with a PCR-confirmed or clinician-diagnosed COVID-19 case within 2 weeks of study entry. Mobile phlebotomists in the prospective study collected whole blood, serum and a nasopharyngeal or oropharyngeal swab from every participant. Additional blood draws and questionnaires over an approximately 2-month period could optionally be provided by prospective study participants. Before DNA extraction, prospective study blood samples were shipped either frozen or at room temperature. General study outcomes and caveats: How much clinical and demographic metadata was included differed by source and by participant, and the metadata was provided uncurated.

Specimen: PBMCs or T cells enriched from blood (not recorded which). The chain uses TRBV6-5 and TRBJ2-7; the D gene cannot be resolved reliably. This sequence was found in a young woman who had been exposed to COVID-19. The CDR3 is CASSGQEPYEQYF. The nucleotide sequence is given as TGTGCCAGCAGCGGCCAGGAACCCTACGAGCAGTACTTC.